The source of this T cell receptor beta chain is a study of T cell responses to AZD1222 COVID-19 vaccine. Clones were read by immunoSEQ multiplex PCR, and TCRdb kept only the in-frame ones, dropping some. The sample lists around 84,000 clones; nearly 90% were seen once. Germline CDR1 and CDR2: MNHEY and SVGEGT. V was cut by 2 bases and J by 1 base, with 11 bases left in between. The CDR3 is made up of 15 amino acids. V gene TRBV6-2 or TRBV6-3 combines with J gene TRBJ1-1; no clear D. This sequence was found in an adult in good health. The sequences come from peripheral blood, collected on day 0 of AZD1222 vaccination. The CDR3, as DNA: TGTGCCAGCAGTTACCACCAGGACCGGAACACTGAAGCTTTCTTT. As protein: CASSYHQDRNTEAFF.